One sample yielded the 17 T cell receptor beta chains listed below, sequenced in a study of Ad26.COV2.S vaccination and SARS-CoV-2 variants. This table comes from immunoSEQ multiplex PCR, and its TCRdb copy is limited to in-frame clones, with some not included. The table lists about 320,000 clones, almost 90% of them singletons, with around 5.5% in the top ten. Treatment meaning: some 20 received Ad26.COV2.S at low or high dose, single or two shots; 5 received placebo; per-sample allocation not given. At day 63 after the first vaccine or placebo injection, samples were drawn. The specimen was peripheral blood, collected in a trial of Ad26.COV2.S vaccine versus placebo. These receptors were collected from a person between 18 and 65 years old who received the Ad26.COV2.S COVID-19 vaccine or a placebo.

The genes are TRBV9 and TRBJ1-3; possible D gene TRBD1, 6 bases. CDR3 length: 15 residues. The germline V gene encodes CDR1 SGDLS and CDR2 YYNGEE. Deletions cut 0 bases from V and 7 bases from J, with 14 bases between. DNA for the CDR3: TGTGCCAGCAGCGTAGCCGGGGGCGAGGGGAACACCATATATTTT. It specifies CASSVAGGEGNTIYF.

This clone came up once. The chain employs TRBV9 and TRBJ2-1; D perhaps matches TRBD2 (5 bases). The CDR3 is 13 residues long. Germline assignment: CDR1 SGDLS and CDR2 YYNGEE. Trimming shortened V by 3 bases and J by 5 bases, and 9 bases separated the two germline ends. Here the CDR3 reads CASSADWNNEQFF. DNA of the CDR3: TGTGCCAGCAGCGCGGACTGGAACAATGAGCAGTTCTTC. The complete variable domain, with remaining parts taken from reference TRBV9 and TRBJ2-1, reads DSGVTQTPKHLITATGQRVTLRCSPRSGDLSVYWYQQSLDQGLQFLIQYYNGEERAKGNILERFSAQQFPDLHSELNLSSLELGDSALYFCASSADWNNEQFFGPGTRLTVL.

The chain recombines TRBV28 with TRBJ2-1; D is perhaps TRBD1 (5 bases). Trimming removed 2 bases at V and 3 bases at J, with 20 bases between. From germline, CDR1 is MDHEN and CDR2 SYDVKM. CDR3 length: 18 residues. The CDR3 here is CASSLTPRQSPDYNEQFF. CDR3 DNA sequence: TGTGCCAGCAGTTTAACCCCCAGACAGTCCCCCGACTACAATGAGCAGTTCTTC.

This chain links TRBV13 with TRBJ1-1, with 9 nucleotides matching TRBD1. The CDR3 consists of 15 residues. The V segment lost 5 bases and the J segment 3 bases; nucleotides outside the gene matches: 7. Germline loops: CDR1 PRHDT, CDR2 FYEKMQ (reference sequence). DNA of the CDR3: TGTGCCAGCAGCAACAGGGACAGGGAAGACACTGAAGCTTTCTTT. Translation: CASSNRDREDTEAFF.

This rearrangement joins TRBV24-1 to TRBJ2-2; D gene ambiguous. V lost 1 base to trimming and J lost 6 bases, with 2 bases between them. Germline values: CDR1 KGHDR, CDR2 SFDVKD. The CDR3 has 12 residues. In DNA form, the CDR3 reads TGTGCCACCAGTGATTTCGCCGGGGAGCTGTTTTTT. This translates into CATSDFAGELFF.

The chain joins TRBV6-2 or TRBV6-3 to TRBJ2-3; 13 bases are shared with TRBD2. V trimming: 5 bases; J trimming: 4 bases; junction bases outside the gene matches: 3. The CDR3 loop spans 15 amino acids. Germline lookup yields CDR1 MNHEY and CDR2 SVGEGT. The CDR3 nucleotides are TGTGCCAGCAGTCCCGGACTAGCGGGAGCAGATACGCAGTATTTT. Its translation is CASSPGLAGADTQYF.

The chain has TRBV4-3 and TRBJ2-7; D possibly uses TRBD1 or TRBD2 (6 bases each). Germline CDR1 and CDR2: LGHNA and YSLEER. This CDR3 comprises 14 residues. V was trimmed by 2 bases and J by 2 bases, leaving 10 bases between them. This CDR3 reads CASSQFGGPYEQYF. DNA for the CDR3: TGCGCCAGCAGCCAATTTGGGGGGCCCTACGAGCAGTACTTC.

In DNA form, the CDR3 reads TGTGCCAGCAGCTCAGACGACAATGAGCAGTTCTTC. Protein sequence: CASSSDDNEQFF. The genes are TRBV11-2 and TRBJ2-1; D not certain. The CDR3 covers 12 residues. Germline V gene lookup returns CDR1 SGHAT and CDR2 FQNNGV. V lost 4 bases, J lost 5 bases, and 6 bases lay in between.

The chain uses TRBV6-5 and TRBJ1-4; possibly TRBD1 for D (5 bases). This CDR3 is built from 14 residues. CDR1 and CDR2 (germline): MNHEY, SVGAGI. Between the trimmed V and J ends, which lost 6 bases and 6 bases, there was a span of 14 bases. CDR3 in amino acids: CASRDTGWDEKLFF. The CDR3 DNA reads TGTGCCAGCAGAGATACAGGTTGGGATGAAAAACTGTTTTTT.

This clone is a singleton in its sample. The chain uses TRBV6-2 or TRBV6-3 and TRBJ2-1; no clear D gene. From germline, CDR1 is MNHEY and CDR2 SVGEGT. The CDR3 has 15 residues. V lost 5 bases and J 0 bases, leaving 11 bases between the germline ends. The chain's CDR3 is CASSPGPSSYNEQFF. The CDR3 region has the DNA TGTGCCAGCAGTCCCGGTCCTAGCTCCTACAATGAGCAGTTCTTC.

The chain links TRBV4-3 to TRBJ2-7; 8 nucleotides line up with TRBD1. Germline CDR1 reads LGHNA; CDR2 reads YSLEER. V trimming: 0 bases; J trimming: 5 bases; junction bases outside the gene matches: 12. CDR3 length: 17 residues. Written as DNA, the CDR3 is TGCGCCAGCAGCCAAGAAATCGGGGCAGGGGGCCCAGACGAGCAGTACTTC. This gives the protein CASSQEIGAGGPDEQYF.

CDR3 in DNA: TGTGCCAGCAGCTTACGAACAGGGACGGGCAATCAGCCCCAGCATTTT. Translating gives CASSLRTGTGNQPQHF. The chain is built from TRBV7-2 and TRBJ1-5; maybe TRBD1 (6 bases). The CDR3 runs to 16 residues. V lost 2 bases and J lost 2, with 13 bases in between. Germline V CDR1 and CDR2: SGHTA, FQGNSA. The variable domain in full, with the rest retrieved from reference TRBV7-2 and TRBJ1-5, is GAGVSQSPSNKVTEKGKDVELRCDPISGHTALYWYRQSLGQGLEFLIYFQGNSAPDKSGLPSDRFSAERTGGSVSTLTIQRTQQEDSAVYLCASSLRTGTGNQPQHFGDGTRLSIL.

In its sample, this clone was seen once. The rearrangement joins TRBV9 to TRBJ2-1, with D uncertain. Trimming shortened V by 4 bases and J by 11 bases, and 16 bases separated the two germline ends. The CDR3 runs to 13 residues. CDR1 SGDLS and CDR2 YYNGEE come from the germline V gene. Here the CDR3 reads CASSPLFGQKQFF. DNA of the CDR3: TGTGCCAGCAGCCCCCTGTTTGGGCAGAAGCAGTTCTTC.

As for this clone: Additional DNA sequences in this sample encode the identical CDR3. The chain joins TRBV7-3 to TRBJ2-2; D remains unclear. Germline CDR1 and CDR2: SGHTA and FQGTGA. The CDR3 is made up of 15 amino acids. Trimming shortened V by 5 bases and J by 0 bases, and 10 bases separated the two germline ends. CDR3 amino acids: CASSPRLTNTGELFF. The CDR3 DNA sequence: TGTGCCAGCAGCCCCCGTTTGACGAACACCGGGGAGCTGTTTTTT.

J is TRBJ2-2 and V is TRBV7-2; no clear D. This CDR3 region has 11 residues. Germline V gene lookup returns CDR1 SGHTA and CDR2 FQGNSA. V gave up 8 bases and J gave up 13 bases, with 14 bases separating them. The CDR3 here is CASSGPGLLFF. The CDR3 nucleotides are TGTGCCAGCTCCGGACCTGGGCTGCTGTTTTTT.

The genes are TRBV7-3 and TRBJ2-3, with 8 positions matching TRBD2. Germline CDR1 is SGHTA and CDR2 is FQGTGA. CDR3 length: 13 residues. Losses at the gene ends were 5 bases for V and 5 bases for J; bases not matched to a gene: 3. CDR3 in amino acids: CASSPLAGDTQYF. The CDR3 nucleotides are TGTGCCAGCAGCCCTCTAGCGGGAGATACGCAGTATTTT.

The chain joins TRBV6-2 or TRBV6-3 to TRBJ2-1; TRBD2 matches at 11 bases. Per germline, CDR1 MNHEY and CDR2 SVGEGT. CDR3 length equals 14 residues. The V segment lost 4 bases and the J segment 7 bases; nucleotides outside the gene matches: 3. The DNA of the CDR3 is TGTGCCAGCAGTTGGCTAGCGGGGGGTAATGAGCAGTTCTTC. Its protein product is CASSWLAGGNEQFF.